The rows below give T cell receptor beta chains drawn from one sample of a study of T cells after yellow fever vaccination. TCRdb passed the 5' RACE reads through MiXCR, listing each CDR3 protein once. The data hold 550,000 or so distinct CDR3 sequences, with 15% to 20% observed a single time. Here the sequenced sample was PBMCs, taken 15 days after the yellow fever booster vaccination. These TCRs come from a young man who received the YFV17D yellow fever vaccine. Both conserved end residues are part of each CDR3. D genes are given only for firm matches. Expanded clones are given a class, and other clones once, few, many or no size at all.

CDR3 protein: CASADDGENIQYF; CDR3 DNA: TGTGCCAGCGCTGATGACGGCGAAAACATTCAGTACTTC; V gene: TRBV27; D gene: NA; J gene: TRBJ2-4; clone size: NA
CDR3 protein: CASRLQGLNTGELFF; CDR3 DNA: TGCGCCAGCCGTCTGCAGGGGCTGAACACCGGGGAGCTGTTTTTT; V gene: TRBV5-1; D gene: NA; J gene: TRBJ2-2; clone size: few
CDR3 protein: CASSLGTSGLQADTQYF; CDR3 DNA: TGTGCCAGCAGCTTGGGAACTAGCGGACTTCAGGCAGATACGCAGTATTTT; V gene: TRBV7-9; D gene: TRBD2; J gene: TRBJ2-3; clone size: few
CDR3 protein: CASSWAGGPTDTQYF; CDR3 DNA: TGCGCCAGCAGCTGGGCGGGAGGGCCAACCGATACGCAGTATTTT; V gene: TRBV5-1; D gene: TRBD2; J gene: TRBJ2-3; clone size: NA
CDR3 protein: CASSRTRENIQYF; CDR3 DNA: TGTGCCAGCAGTCGGACTCGGGAGAACATTCAGTACTTC; V gene: TRBV7-9; D gene: NA; J gene: TRBJ2-4; clone size: few
CDR3 protein: CSALAPARRNEQFF; CDR3 DNA: TGCAGTGCCCTAGCCCCGGCGAGGAGAAATGAGCAGTTCTTC; V gene: TRBV20-1; D gene: NA; J gene: TRBJ2-1; clone size: NA
CDR3 protein: CASSSGANTDTQYF; CDR3 DNA: TGTGCCAGCAGTTCTGGGGCAAACACAGATACGCAGTATTTT; V gene: TRBV12-3/TRBV12-4; D gene: NA; J gene: TRBJ2-3; clone size: few
CDR3 protein: CASSVGRDYIYEQYF; CDR3 DNA: TGCGCCAGCAGCGTTGGCCGGGACTATATCTACGAGCAGTACTTC; V gene: TRBV5-1; D gene: TRBD2; J gene: TRBJ2-7; clone size: NA
CDR3 protein: CASSPLGGVNNEQFF; CDR3 DNA: TGCGCCAGCAGTCCCCTTGGCGGGGTAAACAATGAGCAGTTCTTC; V gene: TRBV10-1; D gene: NA; J gene: TRBJ2-1; clone size: few
CDR3 protein: CASVGQEYTGELFF; CDR3 DNA: TGCGCCAGCGTGGGACAGGAATACACCGGGGAGCTGTTTTTT; V gene: TRBV5-1; D gene: TRBD1; J gene: TRBJ2-2; clone size: many
CDR3 protein: CSAAPTGNTEAFF; CDR3 DNA: TGCAGTGCTGCCCCTACAGGGAACACTGAAGCTTTCTTT; V gene: TRBV20-1; D gene: NA; J gene: TRBJ1-1; clone size: few
CDR3 protein: CSAREQRERYEQYF; CDR3 DNA: TGCAGTGCTAGAGAACAGCGGGAGAGGTACGAGCAGTACTTC; V gene: TRBV20-1; D gene: TRBD2; J gene: TRBJ2-7; clone size: NA
CDR3 protein: CASGLRWAQYF; CDR3 DNA: TGTGCCAGCGGGCTTAGGTGGGCCCAGTACTTC; V gene: TRBV27; D gene: NA; J gene: TRBJ2-5; clone size: NA
CDR3 protein: CSVESSTSGQYEQYF; CDR3 DNA: TGCAGCGTTGAAAGTAGCACTAGCGGGCAGTACGAGCAGTACTTC; V gene: TRBV29-1; D gene: TRBD2; J gene: TRBJ2-7; clone size: NA
CDR3 protein: CASILGRATGELFF; CDR3 DNA: NA; V gene: TRBV28; D gene: NA; J gene: TRBJ2-2; clone size: many
CDR3 protein: CSARNILAGVIQYF; CDR3 DNA: TGCAGTGCTAGAAACATCCTAGCGGGAGTCATTCAGTACTTC; V gene: TRBV20-1; D gene: TRBD2; J gene: TRBJ2-4; clone size: NA
CDR3 protein: CASSLVRQGGYTF; CDR3 DNA: TGTGCCAGCAGCTTAGTCCGCCAGGGTGGCTACACCTTC; V gene: TRBV7-9; D gene: NA; J gene: TRBJ1-2; clone size: NA
CDR3 protein: CASSQSQDPSYNEQFF; CDR3 DNA: TGCGCCAGCAGTCAATCACAGGACCCCTCCTACAATGAGCAGTTCTTC; V gene: TRBV23-1; D gene: NA; J gene: TRBJ2-1; clone size: few
CDR3 protein: CSVVGQGNTEAFF; CDR3 DNA: TGCAGCGTTGTCGGCCAGGGAAACACTGAAGCTTTCTTT; V gene: TRBV29-1; D gene: NA; J gene: TRBJ1-1; clone size: few
CDR3 protein: CASSLRLAGPYEQYF; CDR3 DNA: TGTGCCAGCAGCTTGAGGCTAGCGGGGCCCTACGAGCAGTACTTC; V gene: TRBV11-2; D gene: TRBD2; J gene: TRBJ2-7; clone size: few
CDR3 protein: CASSLGASVNTGELFF; CDR3 DNA: TGTGCCAGCAGCTTAGGGGCTAGCGTTAACACCGGGGAGCTGTTTTTT; V gene: TRBV11-3; D gene: NA; J gene: TRBJ2-2; clone size: NA
CDR3 protein: CASSLAGDPSDTQYF; CDR3 DNA: TGCGCCAGCAGCTTGGCCGGGGATCCCTCAGATACGCAGTATTTT; V gene: TRBV5-1; D gene: NA; J gene: TRBJ2-3; clone size: NA
CDR3 protein: CASSLGGVGTQYF; CDR3 DNA: TGTGCCAGCAGTTTAGGAGGAGTTGGGACCCAGTACTTC; V gene: TRBV27; D gene: NA; J gene: TRBJ2-5; clone size: NA
CDR3 protein: CASSLDSSEQYF; CDR3 DNA: TGCGCCAGCAGCTTGGATTCCTCCGAGCAGTACTTC; V gene: TRBV5-1; D gene: NA; J gene: TRBJ2-7; clone size: few
CDR3 protein: CSSSLALTPGNEQFF; CDR3 DNA: TGTTCCAGCAGTTTAGCGCTAACCCCTGGAAATGAGCAGTTCTTC; V gene: TRBV12-3/TRBV12-4; D gene: NA; J gene: TRBJ2-1; clone size: NA
CDR3 protein: CSARGTNTGELFF; CDR3 DNA: TGCAGTGCTAGGGGCACGAACACCGGGGAGCTGTTTTTT; V gene: TRBV20-1; D gene: NA; J gene: TRBJ2-2; clone size: many